The T cell receptor beta chain under discussion was sequenced for a study of blood T cells in healthy people across ages. Study findings and constraints: In long-lived donors, naive CD4+ cell counts and diversity exceeded those of aged donors. Naive T cell percentage and TCR beta diversity correlated strongly. Total diversity from one million sequenced T cells was likely underestimated.

Germline CDR1 and CDR2: SGHTA and FQGNSA. The CDR3 extends over 15 amino acids. Between the trimmed V and J ends, which lost 5 bases and 0 bases, there was a span of 10 bases. A second PCR of 7 to 11 cycles used a sample-barcoded 5' primer and a J-beta primer mix. TCRdb processed the 5' RACE reads anew with MiXCR; each CDR3 protein has one entry. The profile shows some 780,000 distinct CDR3 sequences, 45% to 70% of them singletons. Details on this clonotype: Its antigen is undetermined.

Sample: blood. The chain carries TRBV7-2 and TRBJ1-4; no reliable D call. The clonotype originates from a middle-aged man in good health. CDR3 DNA: TGTGCCAGCAGCGTTACCGGAACAACTAATGAAAAACTGTTTTTT. Its translation is CASSVTGTTNEKLFF.